The clone carrying this T cell receptor (beta chain) was picked up one time. The source of the sample is a study of blood T cell repertoires in COVID-19. Study-wide background: COVID-19 samples, acute and convalescent, were from the United States, Italy and Spain. Sources were T cells, B-cell-depleted T cells, or PBMCs; the material itself was cDNA or gDNA.

CDR3 length equals 16 residues. The V gene end was trimmed by 4 bases and the J gene end by 3 bases; junction bases not matched to a gene: 6. Germline assignment: CDR1 SGHKS and CDR2 YYEKEE (reference sequence). As handled by the study authors: It was from reference gene primer amplification that nucleated cell counts were estimated. The assay was immunoSEQ multiplex PCR, and TCRdb's table has in-frame clones only and misses some. From that table come the V and J calls and clone size; the DNA was used to work out D and trimming. Seen here are roughly 500,000 clones, about 91% observed once, and the top ten hold 0.9%. Seattle's cohort entered during active infection and was followed longitudinally.

The receptor comes from a man younger than 30 with COVID-19, enrolled during active disease. The V call is TRBV5-5, the J call TRBJ2-3, with TRBD2 matching 12 bases. The sample consisted of peripheral blood. CDR3 residues: CASSPLTSGRTDTQYF. CDR3 bases: TGTGCCAGCAGCCCATTGACTAGCGGGAGAACAGATACGCAGTATTTT.